This TCR beta chain emerged from a study of blood T cell repertoires in COVID-19 (dated by TCRdb to 2019 to 2021). Turning to the overall study: Collaborator samples came from the United States, Italy and Spain and covered acute and convalescent phases of COVID-19. Where available, HLA class I and class II types were obtained from metadata supplied by the sample provider rather than from assay-based typing. The dataset comprised deeply sampled blood TCRbeta repertoires from subjects exposed to, actively infected with, or recovered from COVID-19. The prospective study material was composed of cDNA or gDNA derived from T cells, B-cell-depleted T cells, or PBMCs. Sample metadata almost always included a de-identified subject ID, COVID-19 status, age in years and sex. Samples were obtained from the ongoing ImmuneRACE study (first 160 participants) and from over 1,000 subjects provided by 6 global collaborators. The repertoires were released in a freely available public database intended as a resource for research on the immune response to SARS-CoV-2.

The immunoSEQ Assay, a bias-controlled multiplex PCR, was used to amplify TCRbeta CDR3 regions from genomic DNA. The published analysis was carried out like this. Nucleated cell counts per sample were estimated from amplification of reference gene primers within the assay. Sequence reads were collapsed and filtered to measure the absolute abundance of every unique TCRbeta CDR3 rearrangement. For each sample, productive Simpson clonality was calculated as the square root of Simpson's diversity index across productive rearrangements. Not all clones reach the TCRdb copy of this immuneACCESS table, which keeps in-frame sequences only. Checked studies attribute under half of the gap to unresolved V genes and leave the rest unexplained. The D gene and trimming were derived from the DNA, and the V and J assignments and clone size from that table. Recorded for this sample are under 80,000 clones; around 79% of them occurred a single time. The ten largest clonotypes hold around 10% of the sample.

Study-level results and caveats: The quantity of clinical and demographic metadata differed by source and by participant and was supplied without curation.

This clone was seen just once. Its antigen target is currently unknown. No base qualities exist here, and no much larger clone lies one base off it. The CDR1 and CDR2 encoded by the germline V gene are KGHSH and LQKENI. Unmatched junction bases come to 8, with V trimmed by 2 bases and J by 6 bases. The CDR3, cysteine through phenylalanine, is 15 amino acids long. CDR3 DNA only is kept here, 45 bases in frame from base 1. The collaborating institutions used their own protocols to collect whole blood in K2EDTA tubes. For TCRbeta analysis, collaborators shipped samples as frozen whole blood, isolated PBMCs, or DNA extracted from either of those sample types.

The sequence was obtained from a man in his forties or fifties with acute or convalescent COVID-19. Material for sequencing was peripheral blood. The chain is made from TRBV18 and TRBJ1-1, with 8 bases in between that match TRBD1. The CDR3 region: CASSPRAGGASEAFF. The nucleotides read TGTGCCAGCTCACCAAGGGCAGGGGGCGCATCTGAAGCTTTCTTT.